The clone carrying this TCR beta chain appeared a few times. The data were obtained in a study of quantifying T cell responses using KT2 cells. Study information: RNA was reverse transcribed with TCR alpha and beta constant-region primers.

V lost 5 bases and J 1 base, leaving 12 bases between the germline ends. Germline CDR1 and CDR2: MNHEY and SVGAGI. The CDR3 contains 15 residues. Each cDNA got a UMI-containing oligo ligated at its 3' end. The first PCR ran around 4 cycles with an equimolar RC1.1 and RC1.2 beta primer mix. TCRdb redid the calling of the UMI-ligation and nested PCR reads with MiXCR, one entry per CDR3 protein. Here the sample spans approximately 54,000 distinct CDR3 sequences, roughly 10% being singletons. The sample is PBMC spiked with counted cells of clone KT2. The chain recombines TRBV6-5 with TRBJ2-1; no firm D call. This TCR was recovered from a human donor. Sequenced input: PBMCs spiked with cells of the T cell clone KT2. In DNA, the CDR3 is TGTGCCAGCAGTCCCACGTGGGTTTCCTACAATGAGCAGTTCTTC. It specifies CASSPTWVSYNEQFF.